The 11 T cell receptor beta chains presented below share a single source sample, sequenced in a study of CD8+ T cells in alopecia areata. Treatment noted: oral pan-JAK inhibitor, 5-10 mg twice daily. RNA, once extracted, was reverse transcribed into cDNA for use as the sequencing template. Clones were sequenced by immunoSEQ multiplex PCR, and TCRdb holds only the in-frame ones, with some missing. The sample lists 210,000 or so clones, roughly 66% occurring once. The specimen comprised CD4+ T cells sorted from blood, sampled at week 44, from a patient treated with tofacitinib. These receptors all stem from a human donor with alopecia areata.

The table lists this clone with a few counts. The rearrangement links TRBV6-1 to TRBJ2-1, with D maybe TRBD1 (6 bases). The germline V gene has CDR1 MNHNS and CDR2 SASEGT. The germline V and J ends were trimmed by 4 bases and 5 bases, with 15 bases remaining between them. There are 15 residues in the CDR3. CDR3 in amino acids: CASSARDGDNNEQFF. In DNA, the CDR3 is TGTGCCAGCAGTGCCCGAGACGGGGACAACAATGAGCAGTTCTTC.

The chain carries TRBV30 and TRBJ1-1; D might be TRBD1 (5 bases). V was cut by 0 bases and J by 6 bases, with 17 bases left in between. The germline V gene encodes CDR1 GTSNPN and CDR2 SVGIG (reference sequence). The CDR3 covers 15 residues. CDR3 nucleotide sequence: TGTGCCTGGAGTGTACATGGCTTTGTGGGGGCTGAAGCTTTCTTT. Protein sequence: CAWSVHGFVGAEAFF.

This clone was seen only once. This chain connects TRBV7-9 to TRBJ2-7, with 9 bases aligning to TRBD1. This CDR3 is built from 15 residues. Germline values: CDR1 SEHNR, CDR2 FQNEAQ (reference sequence). V lost 4 bases to trimming and J lost 4 bases; unmatched junction nucleotides: 8. The CDR3, as DNA: TGTGCCAGCAGCTCCTACCGGACAGGGGTTTACGAGCAGTACTTC. Translation: CASSSYRTGVYEQYF.

V and J are TRBV7-3 and TRBJ2-7; D possibly corresponds to TRBD2 (5 bases). Germline V gives CDR1 SGHTA, CDR2 FQGTGA. V shed 5 bases and J shed 6 bases, with 11 bases lying between them. The CDR3 loop spans 12 amino acids. CDR3 sequence (DNA): TGTGCCAGCAGCCCTAAGGACTCCGAGCAGTACTTC. Its translation is CASSPKDSEQYF.

The chain couples TRBV30 to TRBJ2-6; perhaps TRBD1 as D (5 bases). V was trimmed by 0 bases and J by 1 base, leaving 7 bases between them. Looked up from germline, CDR1 is GTSNPN and CDR2 is SVGIG (reference sequence). This CDR3 region has 15 residues. In DNA form, the CDR3 reads TGTGCCTGGAGTGTAACAGGATCTGGGGCCAACGTCCTGACTTTC. Its translation: CAWSVTGSGANVLTF.

This rearrangement joins TRBV19 to TRBJ2-1, with D maybe TRBD2 (5 bases). The germline V gene encodes CDR1 LNHDA and CDR2 SQIVND (reference sequence). Trimming removed 3 bases from V and 5 bases from J, with 11 bases in between. This CDR3 contains 14 residues. The CDR3 sequence is CASSIAGSNNEQFF. DNA of the CDR3: TGTGCCAGTAGTATTGCGGGTAGTAACAATGAGCAGTTCTTC.

The gene calls are TRBV5-6 and TRBJ2-3; the match to TRBD2 covers 7 bases. This CDR3 spans 13 amino acids. Germline V gene lookup returns CDR1 SGHDT and CDR2 YYEEEE. The V gene end was trimmed by 6 bases and the J gene end by 3 bases; junction bases not matched to a gene: 4. The CDR3 nucleotides are TGTGCCAGCAACCAGCGGGGAACAGATACGCAGTATTTT. Its protein product is CASNQRGTDTQYF.

This sequence joins TRBV7-8 and TRBJ1-4; the D gene is possibly TRBD1 (6 bases). The ends were cut back, 3 bases at V and 6 bases at J, with 11 bases in the middle. CDR3 length equals 14 residues. The germline V gene encodes CDR1 SGHVS and CDR2 FQNEAQ. CDR3 nucleotide sequence: TGTGCCAGCAGCTTGAGGGGGTCGGATGAAAAACTGTTTTTT. The encoded protein is CASSLRGSDEKLFF. The full variable domain, in which reference TRBV7-8 and TRBJ1-4 provide the parts outside the CDR3, is GAGVSQSPRYKVAKRGQDVALRCDPISGHVSLFWYQQALGQGPEFLTYFQNEAQLDKSGLPSDRFFAERPEGSVSTLKIQRTQQEDSAVYLCASSLRGSDEKLFFGSGTQLSVL.

The chain recombines TRBV30 with TRBJ2-3, with a tentative D call TRBD2 (6 bases). Germline V lookup: CDR1 GTSNPN, CDR2 SVGIG (reference sequence). This CDR3 comprises 13 residues. The CDR3 spells CGSTSRYTDTQYF. CDR3 sequence (DNA): TGTGGATCGACTAGTCGCTACACAGATACGCAGTATTTT.

The chain carries TRBV27 and TRBJ1-2, with 8 bases lining up with TRBD1. The ends lost 3 bases at V and 8 bases at J; junction bases unmatched: 5. Germline CDR1 MNHEY, CDR2 SMNVEV (reference sequence). CDR3 length: 13 residues. The CDR3 loop is CASSFQGAGGYTF. DNA of the CDR3: TGTGCCAGCAGTTTTCAGGGGGCGGGGGGCTACACCTTC.

This CDR3 is CASSRGASSYNEQFF. CDR3 nucleotide sequence: TGTGCCAGCAGCCGGGGGGCCAGCTCCTACAATGAGCAGTTCTTC. The genes are TRBV9 and TRBJ2-1, with D perhaps matching TRBD2 (7 bases). Germline CDR1 SGDLS, CDR2 YYNGEE. The CDR3 is made up of 15 amino acids. The V end was cut by 4 bases, the J end by 0 bases, with 11 bases between. Based on the CDR3 plus reference TRBV9 and TRBJ2-1, the full variable domain is DSGVTQTPKHLITATGQRVTLRCSPRSGDLSVYWYQQSLDQGLQFLIQYYNGEERAKGNILERFSAQQFPDLHSELNLSSLELGDSALYFCASSRGASSYNEQFFGPGTRLTVL.